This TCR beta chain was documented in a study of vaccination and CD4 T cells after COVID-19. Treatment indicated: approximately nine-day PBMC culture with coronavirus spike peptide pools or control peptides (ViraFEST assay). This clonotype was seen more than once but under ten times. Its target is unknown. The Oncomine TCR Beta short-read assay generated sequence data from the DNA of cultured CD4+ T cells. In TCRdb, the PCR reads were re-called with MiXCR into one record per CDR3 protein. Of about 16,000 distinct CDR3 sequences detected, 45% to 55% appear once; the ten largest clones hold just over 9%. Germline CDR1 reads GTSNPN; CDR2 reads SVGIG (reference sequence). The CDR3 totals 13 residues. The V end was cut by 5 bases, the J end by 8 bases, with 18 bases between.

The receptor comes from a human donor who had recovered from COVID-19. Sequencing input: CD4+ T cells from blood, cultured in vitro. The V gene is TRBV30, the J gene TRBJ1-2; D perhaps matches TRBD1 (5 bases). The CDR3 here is CAWFRDRPMGYTF. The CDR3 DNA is TGTGCCTGGTTCCGGGACCGACCTATGGGCTACACCTTC.